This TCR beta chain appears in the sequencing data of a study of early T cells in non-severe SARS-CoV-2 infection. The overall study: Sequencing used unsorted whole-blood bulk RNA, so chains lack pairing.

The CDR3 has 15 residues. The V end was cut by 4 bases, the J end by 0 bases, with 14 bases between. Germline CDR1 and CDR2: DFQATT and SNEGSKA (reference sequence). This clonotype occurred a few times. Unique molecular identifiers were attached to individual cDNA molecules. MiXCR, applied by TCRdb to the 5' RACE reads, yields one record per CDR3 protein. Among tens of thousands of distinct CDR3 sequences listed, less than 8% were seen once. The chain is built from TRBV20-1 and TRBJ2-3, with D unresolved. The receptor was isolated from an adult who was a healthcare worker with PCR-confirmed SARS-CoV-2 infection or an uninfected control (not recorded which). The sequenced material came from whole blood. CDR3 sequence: CSATVWEVSTDTQYF. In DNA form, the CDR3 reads TGCAGTGCTACCGTTTGGGAAGTAAGCACAGATACGCAGTATTTT.